One sample yielded the 31 T cell receptor beta chains listed below, sequenced in a study of response to subunit inactivated influenza vaccine. Using its own MiXCR run on the RT-PCR reads, TCRdb lists one record per CDR3 protein. Among almost 250,000 distinct CDR3 sequences listed, about 12% were seen once. The material sequenced was non-naive T cells sorted from PBMCs, taken approximately 15 days before vaccination. These receptors were collected from a man aged 45-60 years who received an inactivated influenza vaccine.

In this sample, this clonotype turned up a few times. V and J are TRBV6-2 or TRBV6-3 and TRBJ2-7; D unclear. The CDR3 contains 15 residues. The ends were cut back, 4 bases at V and 0 bases at J, with 13 bases in the middle. Germline-derived CDR1 and CDR2 are MNHEY and SVGEGT. CDR3 residues: CASSFGYGRSYEQYF. In DNA, the CDR3 is TGTGCCAGCAGTTTCGGGTACGGCCGCTCCTACGAGCAGTACTTC.

This clonotype showed up just a few times. The V gene is TRBV4-1, the J gene TRBJ2-7; TRBD2 matches 7 bases. V shed 5 bases and J 0 bases; nucleotides not matched to a gene: 4. Per germline, CDR1 MGHRA and CDR2 YSYEKL. This CDR3 is 14 amino acids long. The CDR3 region has the DNA TGCGCCAGCAGCTATCGGGACTACTCCTACGAGCAGTACTTC. Translated, it gives CASSYRDYSYEQYF.

The chain combines TRBV4-2 with TRBJ1-4; 11 bases align to TRBD1. V dropped 3 bases and J dropped 6; count of bases not matched to a gene: 6. The CDR3 length is 16 residues. The germline V gene has CDR1 LGHNA and CDR2 YNFKEQ. In DNA form, the CDR3 reads TGTGCCAGCAGCCAGGAACCGGGACAGGGGGATGAAAAACTGTTTTTT. Its translation: CASSQEPGQGDEKLFF.

This clonotype was found a few times. The J gene is TRBJ2-7, the V gene TRBV25-1; 7 positions match TRBD1. The CDR3 is 15 amino acids. Trimming cost V 5 bases and J 2 bases; bases outside gene matches: 9. Germline-derived CDR1 and CDR2 are MGHDK and SYGVNS. CDR3 DNA: TGTGCCAGCAGTACTGACAGGGCCTTTACCTACGAGCAGTACTTC. Protein sequence: CASSTDRAFTYEQYF.

The chain employs TRBV20-1 and TRBJ2-1; TRBD1 or TRBD2 may be the D gene (5 bases each). Germline V gives CDR1 DFQATT, CDR2 SNEGSKA (reference sequence). The CDR3 contains 12 residues. V was cut by 4 bases and J by 4 bases, with 8 bases left in between. In DNA form, the CDR3 reads TGCAGTGCTACTGAGGGGTACAATGAGCAGTTCTTC. This gives the protein CSATEGYNEQFF.

The table lists this clonotype with many counts. The chain joins TRBV3-1 to TRBJ1-6, with TRBD1 as a possible D gene (6 bases). The CDR3 is 15 residues long. Deletions cut 0 bases from V and 7 bases from J, with 10 bases between. The germline CDR1 and CDR2 sequences are LGHDT and YNNKEL (reference sequence). The CDR3 nucleotides read TGTGCCAGCAGCCAAGAAGGGGGATGGAATTCACCCCTCCACTTT. Residues: CASSQEGGWNSPLHF.

This clonotype was counted a few times. This chain joins TRBV15 and TRBJ2-1; 11 bases align to TRBD2. The germline CDR1 and CDR2 sequences are LNHNV and YYDKDF (reference sequence). V trimming: 1 base; J trimming: 3 bases; junction bases outside the gene matches: 5. This CDR3 comprises 17 residues. The CDR3 coding sequence is TGTGCCACCAGCAGAGTGGCTAGCGGGGGGTTCTACAATGAGCAGTTCTTC. Its protein is CATSRVASGGFYNEQFF. Together with reference TRBV15 and TRBJ2-1, the CDR3 gives the full variable domain: DAMVIQNPRYQVTQFGKPVTLSCSQTLNHNVMYWYQQKSSQAPKLLFHYYDKDFNNEADTPDNFQSRRPNTSFCFLDIRSPGLGDTAMYLCATSRVASGGFYNEQFFGPGTRLTVL.

The rearrangement joins TRBV12-3 or TRBV12-4 to TRBJ1-2; 8 positions match TRBD1. The CDR3 runs to 12 residues. Losses at the gene ends were 6 bases for V and 7 bases for J; bases not matched to a gene: 4. CDR3 sequence: CASSHTGGGYTF. The DNA for the CDR3 is TGTGCCAGCAGCCACACAGGGGGTGGCTACACCTTC.

This clonotype was found many times. The chain carries TRBV28 and TRBJ1-2, with D perhaps matching TRBD1 (5 bases). CDR3 length: 15 amino acids. Trimming took 2 bases from V and 7 from J, leaving 17 bases between them. Germline V gives CDR1 MDHEN, CDR2 SYDVKM. In DNA form, the CDR3 reads TGTGCCAGCAGTTTACCCCGGACCACCGGGGGTGGCTACACCTTC. Residues: CASSLPRTTGGGYTF.

This clonotype was detected ten times or more. This CDR3 reads CASSSTYNQPQHF. CDR3 coding DNA: TGTGCCAGCAGCTCAACGTATAATCAGCCCCAGCATTTT. The chain has TRBV12-3 or TRBV12-4 and TRBJ1-5; D gene unclear. The CDR3 runs to 13 residues. Deletions cut 6 bases from V and 4 bases from J, with 10 bases between.

This clonotype came up a few times. J is TRBJ2-7 and V is TRBV13; D may be TRBD2 (5 bases). Germline V CDR1 and CDR2: PRHDT, FYEKMQ (reference sequence). The CDR3 runs to 14 residues. Trimming stripped 0 bases from V and 0 bases from J, with 6 bases between. Here the CDR3 reads CASSLGRDSYEQYF. In DNA, the CDR3 is TGTGCCAGCAGCTTAGGGAGGGACTCCTACGAGCAGTACTTC.

This chain uses TRBV20-1 with TRBJ1-2; D is uncertain. Germline assignment: CDR1 DFQATT and CDR2 SNEGSKA (reference sequence). Between the trimmed V and J ends, which lost 2 bases and 0 bases, there was a span of 4 bases. The CDR3 contains 12 residues. CDR3 bases: TGCAGTGCTAGACAATCTAACTATGGCTACACCTTC. Its protein is CSARQSNYGYTF.

The chain couples TRBV5-1 to TRBJ2-1; 7 bases are a match to TRBD2. Germline V gives CDR1 SGHRS, CDR2 YFSETQ. This CDR3 region has 14 residues. With 8 bases clipped from V and 9 bases from J, the junction kept 14 bases outside the gene matches. CDR3 DNA sequence: TGCGCCAGTCATACAACCGGGACTAACCTTGAGCAGTTCTTC. Its protein is CASHTTGTNLEQFF.

This clonotype has a handful of counts. This CDR3 is CSARRPSTDTQYF. The CDR3 DNA reads TGCAGTGCTAGAAGGCCGAGCACAGATACGCAGTATTTT. The V call is TRBV20-1, the J call TRBJ2-3; no reliable D call. In germline, CDR1 is DFQATT, CDR2 SNEGSKA (reference sequence). The CDR3 length is 13 residues. V was trimmed by 2 bases and J by 0 bases, leaving 6 bases between them.

The rearrangement uses TRBV6-1 and TRBJ2-1; D ambiguous. Trimming removed 1 base at V and 5 bases at J, with 6 bases between. There are 13 residues in the CDR3. Germline CDR1 MNHNS, CDR2 SASEGT. The DNA of the CDR3 is TGTGCCAGCAGTGAAGGCCCCCACAATGAGCAGTTCTTC. This translates into CASSEGPHNEQFF.

This clonotype was picked up a small number of times. The V call is TRBV15, the J call TRBJ2-1, with 10 bases identical to TRBD2. The CDR3 is 17 amino acids. V shed 3 bases and J 9 bases; nucleotides not matched to a gene: 14. Germline V CDR1 and CDR2: LNHNV, YYDKDF (reference sequence). In DNA form, the CDR3 reads TGTGCCACCAGCAGCATGGGAAGCGGGGGGGCGGTTAGTGAGCAGTTCTTC. Translated, it gives CATSSMGSGGAVSEQFF.

A few counts support this clonotype. V and J are TRBV4-1 and TRBJ1-2; maybe TRBD1 (5 bases). CDR1 and CDR2 (germline): MGHRA, YSYEKL. This CDR3 comprises 13 residues. Trimming stripped 5 bases from V and 1 base from J, with 8 bases between. CDR3 protein: CASSGDGNYGYTF. CDR3 bases: TGCGCCAGCAGCGGGGACGGTAACTATGGCTACACCTTC.

This clonotype was detected a few times. The rearrangement joins TRBV6-2 or TRBV6-3 to TRBJ2-7; D not certain. Trimming removed 6 bases at V and 0 bases at J, with 9 bases between. Germline V CDR1 and CDR2: MNHEY, SVGEGT. The CDR3 sequence is 13 residues long. CDR3 amino acids: CASRTSSSYEQYF. DNA for the CDR3: TGTGCCAGCAGGACAAGTAGCTCCTACGAGCAGTACTTC.

There are a few counts of this clonotype. V is TRBV6-1 and J is TRBJ2-2, with no clear D. The CDR3 runs to 14 residues. CDR1 and CDR2 (germline): MNHNS, SASEGT. V gave up 5 bases and J gave up 2 bases, with 9 bases separating them. CDR3: CASSKSANTGELFF. CDR3 nucleotides: TGTGCCAGCAGTAAGTCAGCCAACACCGGGGAGCTGTTTTTT.

This chain uses TRBV19 with TRBJ1-5, with D perhaps matching TRBD1 (6 bases). V was pared by 5 bases and J by 6 bases, with 14 bases between. The length of the CDR3 is 14 residues. Germline V gene lookup returns CDR1 LNHDA and CDR2 SQIVND (reference sequence). The CDR3: CASSLGTLAQPQHF. In DNA form, the CDR3 reads TGTGCCAGTAGTCTAGGGACACTGGCTCAGCCCCAGCATTTT.

This clonotype was picked up a small number of times. The chain links TRBV3-1 to TRBJ2-2, with D unclear. Germline V lookup: CDR1 LGHDT, CDR2 YNNKEL (reference sequence). The CDR3 totals 13 residues. V gave up 3 bases and J gave up 8 bases, with 10 bases separating them. CDR3 in amino acids: CASSQPDAGELFF. As DNA, the CDR3 is TGTGCCAGCAGCCAGCCAGATGCGGGGGAGCTGTTTTTT.

This clonotype was seen repeatedly, ten times or more. V usage is TRBV7-2 and J usage is TRBJ2-1, with TRBD2 matching 10 bases. Germline CDR1 reads SGHTA; CDR2 reads FQGNSA. The CDR3 covers 14 residues. V shed 2 bases and J 12 bases; nucleotides not matched to a gene: 7. CDR3 sequence (DNA): TGTGCCAGCAGCTTATTAGCGGGAGGATTAGGGCAGTTCTTC. This translates into CASSLLAGGLGQFF.

V is TRBV9 and J is TRBJ2-7; 7 positions agree with TRBD2. The CDR3 has 15 amino acids. CDR1 and CDR2 (germline): SGDLS, YYNGEE. The V gene end was trimmed by 0 bases and the J gene end by 0 bases; junction bases not matched to a gene: 3. The CDR3 DNA reads TGTGCCAGCAGCGTAGGAGCGGGAAGCTCCTACGAGCAGTACTTC. Amino acids: CASSVGAGSSYEQYF.

This clonotype was seen a few times. CDR3 sequence reads: CASSEAVAPGGGLFF. CDR3 sequence (DNA): TGTGCCAGCAGTGAAGCGGTGGCCCCGGGCGGGGGACTGTTTTTT. This chain links TRBV2 with TRBJ1-4; D possibly corresponds to TRBD1 (5 bases). Germline lookup yields CDR1 SNHLY and CDR2 FYNNEI. CDR3 length: 15 residues. Trimming stripped 0 bases from V and 13 bases from J, with 18 bases between.

In this sample, this clonotype turned up many times. The genes are TRBV28 and TRBJ2-3, with D perhaps TRBD1 or TRBD2 (7 bases each). Germline loops: CDR1 MDHEN, CDR2 SYDVKM. CDR3 length: 18 amino acids. Trimming took 1 base from V and 3 from J, leaving 20 bases between them. The CDR3 is CASSLLIPDREGTDTQYF. The DNA of the CDR3 is TGTGCCAGCAGTTTATTGATCCCCGACAGGGAGGGGACAGATACGCAGTATTTT.

The chain is built from TRBV27 and TRBJ2-2, with 8 bases lining up with TRBD1. Germline V gene data show CDR1 as MNHEY and CDR2 as SMNVEV (reference sequence). The V gene end was trimmed by 1 base and the J gene end by 3 bases; junction bases not matched to a gene: 13. CDR3 length: 19 amino acids. The CDR3 loop is CASSLYAKGTGVDTGELFF. The CDR3 DNA is TGTGCCAGCAGTTTATATGCTAAGGGGACAGGTGTCGACACCGGGGAGCTGTTTTTT.

This clonotype was seen a handful of times. V gene TRBV7-6 combines with J gene TRBJ2-1, with TRBD2 matching 10 bases. The V and J ends lost 5 bases and 9 bases, in that order; junction bases with no gene match: 7. This CDR3 comprises 14 residues. CDR1 is SGHVS and CDR2 is FNYEAQ in the germline V gene. CDR3 region: CASSPRTSGGEQFF. CDR3 coding DNA: TGTGCCAGCAGCCCCCGGACTAGCGGTGGTGAGCAGTTCTTC.

This clonotype has ten or more counts. This chain uses TRBV4-2 with TRBJ2-7; 7 nucleotides line up with TRBD1. This CDR3 has 16 residues. Unmatched junction bases numbered 10, after V lost 0 bases and J lost 5 bases. The germline V gene encodes CDR1 LGHNA and CDR2 YNFKEQ. The CDR3 loop reads CASSQDPGYRGNEQYF. The CDR3 DNA reads TGTGCCAGCAGCCAAGATCCAGGGTACAGGGGCAACGAGCAGTACTTC.

This clonotype was recorded a few times. This chain links TRBV7-2 with TRBJ2-1, with 9 bases lining up with TRBD2. The J segment lost 4 bases and the V segment lost 3 bases, leaving 7 bases of the junction unmatched. The CDR3 extends over 16 amino acids. Germline CDR1 and CDR2: SGHTA and FQGNSA. CDR3 sequence: CASSLTSGGLYNEQFF. DNA of the CDR3: TGTGCCAGCAGCTTGACTAGCGGAGGTTTGTACAATGAGCAGTTCTTC.

The rearrangement links TRBV5-4 to TRBJ2-2; the D call may be TRBD1 or TRBD2 (6 bases each). This CDR3 contains 15 residues. V was cut by 3 bases and J by 6 bases, with 15 bases left in between. Germline CDR1 SGHNT, CDR2 YYREEE (reference sequence). CDR3 bases: TGTGCCAGCAGCTCCGGGGGCCTCTGCTCCGGGGAGCTGTTTTTT. Its translation is CASSSGGLCSGELFF.

The chain has TRBV28 and TRBJ2-1; 7 nucleotides align to TRBD1. V lost 4 bases and J lost 0; bases outside the gene matches: 3. Germline lookup yields CDR1 MDHEN and CDR2 SYDVKM. This CDR3 has 15 amino acids. The CDR3 is CASSSTGHSYNEQFF. The CDR3 DNA reads as TGTGCCAGCAGTTCGACAGGGCACTCCTACAATGAGCAGTTCTTC.